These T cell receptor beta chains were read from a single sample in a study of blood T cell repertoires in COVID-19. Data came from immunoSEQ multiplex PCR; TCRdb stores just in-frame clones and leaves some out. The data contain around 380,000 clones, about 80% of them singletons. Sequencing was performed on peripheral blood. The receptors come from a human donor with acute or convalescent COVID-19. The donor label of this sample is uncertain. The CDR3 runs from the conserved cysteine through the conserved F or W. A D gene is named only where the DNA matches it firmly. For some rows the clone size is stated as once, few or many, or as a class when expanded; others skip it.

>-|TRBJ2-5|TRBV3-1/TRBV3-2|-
CASSQDWGRGETQYF
TGTGCCAGCAGCCAAGATTGGGGCAGGGGAGAGACCCAGTACTTC
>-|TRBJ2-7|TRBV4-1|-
CASSQAGASSYEQYF
TGCGCCAGCAGCCAAGCAGGGGCCAGCTCCTACGAGCAGTACTTC
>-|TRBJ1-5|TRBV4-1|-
CASRTQQVSNQPQHF
TGCGCCAGCAGAACCCAACAGGTTAGCAATCAGCCCCAGCATTTT
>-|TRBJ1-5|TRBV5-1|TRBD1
CASSLFIVSHRGHSQPQHF
TGCGCCAGCAGCTTGTTTATCGTGAGCCACAGGGGGCATAGTCAGCCCCAGCATTTT
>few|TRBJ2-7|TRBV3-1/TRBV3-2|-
CASSQSFGGSVDEQYF
TGTGCCAGCAGCCAATCCTTTGGAGGGAGTGTCGACGAGCAGTACTTC
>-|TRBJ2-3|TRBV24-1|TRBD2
CATSDSRLAGVGTDTQYF
TGTGCCACCAGTGATTCCCGACTAGCGGGAGTTGGTACAGATACGCAGTATTTT
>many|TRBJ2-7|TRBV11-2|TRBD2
CASSFSGGAVKLEQYF
TGTGCCAGCAGCTTTAGCGGGGGGGCTGTCAAACTCGAGCAGTACTTC
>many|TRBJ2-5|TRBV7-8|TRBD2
CASSSRLAETQYF
TGTGCCAGCAGCTCCAGACTAGCTGAGACCCAGTACTTC
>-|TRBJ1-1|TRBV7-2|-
CASRGQTYTEAFF
TGTGCCAGCAGGGGACAAACTTACACTGAAGCTTTCTTT
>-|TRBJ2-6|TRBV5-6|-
CASSLFAGGSGANVLTF
TGTGCCAGCAGCTTGTTTGCAGGGGGGTCTGGGGCCAACGTCCTGACTTTC
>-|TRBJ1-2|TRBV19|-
CASSTRDSYTNYGYTF
TGTGCCAGTAGTACACGGGACTCCTACACCAACTATGGCTACACCTTC
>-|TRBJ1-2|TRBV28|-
CASSSIWEVDNTF
TGTGCCAGCAGCTCTATATGGGAGGTCGATAACACCTTC
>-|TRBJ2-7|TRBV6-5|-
CASSRDGRGSEQYF
TGTGCCAGCAGTCGGGACGGGCGGGGTTCCGAGCAGTACTTC
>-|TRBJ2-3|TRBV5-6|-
CASSLEFTGTDTQYF
TGTGCCAGCAGCTTGGAGTTTACAGGGACAGATACGCAGTATTTT
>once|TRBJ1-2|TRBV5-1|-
CASSLVGRVNYGYTF
TGCGCCAGCAGCTTGGTGGGCAGGGTAAACTATGGCTACACCTTC
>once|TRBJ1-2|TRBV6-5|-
CASSRSGRGYTF
TGTGCCAGTTCAAGGTCGGGAAGGGGCTACACCTTC
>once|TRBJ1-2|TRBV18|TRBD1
CASEINRGTTDGYTF
TGTGCCAGCGAGATAAACAGGGGGACTACGGATGGCTACACCTTC
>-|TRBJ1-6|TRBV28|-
CASREQGIGSPLHF
TGTGCCAGCAGGGAACAGGGCATAGGTTCACCCCTCCACTTT
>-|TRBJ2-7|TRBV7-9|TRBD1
CASSSSGQGGYEQYF
TGTGCCAGCAGCTCCTCGGGACAGGGAGGGTACGAGCAGTACTTC
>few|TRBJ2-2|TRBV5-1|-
CASSLFAGLDTGELFF
TGCGCCAGCAGCCTCTTCGCAGGGTTGGACACCGGGGAGCTGTTTTTT
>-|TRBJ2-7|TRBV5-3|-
CARSLGGGTFYEQYF
TGTGCCAGAAGCTTGGGAGGGGGAACATTTTACGAGCAGTACTTC
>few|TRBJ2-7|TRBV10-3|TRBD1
CAISPNRGEQYF
TGTGCCATCAGTCCCAACAGGGGCGAGCAGTACTTC
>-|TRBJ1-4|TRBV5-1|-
CASSFGGSEKLFF
TGCGCCAGCAGCTTTGGGGGCAGTGAAAAACTGTTTTTT
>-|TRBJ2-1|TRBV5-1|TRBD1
CASSLNTRGFSYNEQFF
TGCGCCAGCAGCTTGAATACCAGGGGGTTCTCCTACAATGAGCAGTTCTTC
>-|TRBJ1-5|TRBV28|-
CASRRQGNQPQHF
TGTGCCAGCCGGAGACAGGGCAATCAGCCCCAGCATTTT
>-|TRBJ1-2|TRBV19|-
CASSIGASGVGYGYTF
TGTGCCAGTAGTATAGGGGCGTCGGGGGTCGGCTATGGCTACACCTTC
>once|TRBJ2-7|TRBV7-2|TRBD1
CASSFWGQGREQYF
TGTGCCAGCAGCTTTTGGGGACAGGGACGCGAGCAGTACTTC
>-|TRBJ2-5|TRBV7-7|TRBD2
CASSLAPASGGPETQYF
TGTGCCAGCAGCTTAGCGCCGGCTAGCGGGGGCCCAGAGACCCAGTACTTC
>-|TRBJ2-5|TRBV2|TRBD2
CASSEKKGLAGETQYF
TGTGCCAGCAGTGAAAAAAAGGGACTAGCAGGAGAGACCCAGTACTTC
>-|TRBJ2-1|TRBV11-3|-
CASSTGAAGSNEQFF
TGTGCCAGCAGCACTGGGGCAGCGGGTTCCAATGAGCAGTTCTTC
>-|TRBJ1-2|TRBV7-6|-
CASSLARRGGYTF
TGTGCCAGCAGCTTAGCGCGGAGAGGAGGCTACACCTTC
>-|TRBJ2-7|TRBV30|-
CAWSPGVAAEQYF
TGTGCCTGGAGCCCGGGGGTAGCGGCCGAGCAGTACTTC
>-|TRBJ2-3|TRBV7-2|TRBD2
CASSLRLAGDGTDTQYF
TGTGCCAGCAGCCTCAGACTAGCGGGAGATGGCACAGATACGCAGTATTTT
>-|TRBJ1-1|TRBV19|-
CASSMGPRSEAFF
TGTGCCAGTAGTATGGGCCCTCGGTCTGAAGCTTTCTTT
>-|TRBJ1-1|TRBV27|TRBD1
CASSFRQGAGAAFF
TGTGCCAGCAGTTTTCGACAGGGGGCAGGGGCAGCTTTCTTT
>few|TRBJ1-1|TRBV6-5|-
CASSYAGNTEAFF
TGTGCCAGCAGTTACGCGGGGAACACTGAAGCTTTCTTT
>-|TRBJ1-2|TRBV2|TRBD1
CASSEGQALTNYGYTF
TGTGCCAGCAGTGAGGGACAGGCGCTGACTAACTATGGCTACACCTTC
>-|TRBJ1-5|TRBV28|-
CASSGLGANQPQHF
TGTGCCAGCAGCGGGCTGGGGGCGAATCAGCCCCAGCATTTT
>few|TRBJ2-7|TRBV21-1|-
CASVSGTGVSPYEQYF
TGTGCCAGCGTCTCCGGGACAGGGGTGTCTCCGTACGAGCAGTACTTC
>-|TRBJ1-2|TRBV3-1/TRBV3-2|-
CASSQGGFYGYTF
TGTGCCAGCAGCCAGGGGGGTTTCTATGGCTACACCTTC
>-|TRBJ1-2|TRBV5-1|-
CASSFIQSGGNYGYTF
TGCGCCAGCAGCTTTATTCAGAGCGGTGGGAATTATGGCTACACCTTC
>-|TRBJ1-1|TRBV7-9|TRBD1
CASSLLDRGPNTEAFF
TGTGCCAGCAGCTTATTGGACAGGGGGCCGAACACTGAAGCTTTCTTT
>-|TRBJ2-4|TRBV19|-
CASSSPGDKNIQYF
TGTGCCAGTAGTAGCCCAGGGGACAAAAACATTCAGTACTTC
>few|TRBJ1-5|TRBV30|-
CAWSRGAEQPQHF
TGTGCCTGGAGCCGGGGGGCAGAACAGCCCCAGCATTTT
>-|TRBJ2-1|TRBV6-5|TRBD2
CASKPTSFHEQFF
TGTGCCAGCAAACCGACTAGCTTCCATGAGCAGTTCTTC